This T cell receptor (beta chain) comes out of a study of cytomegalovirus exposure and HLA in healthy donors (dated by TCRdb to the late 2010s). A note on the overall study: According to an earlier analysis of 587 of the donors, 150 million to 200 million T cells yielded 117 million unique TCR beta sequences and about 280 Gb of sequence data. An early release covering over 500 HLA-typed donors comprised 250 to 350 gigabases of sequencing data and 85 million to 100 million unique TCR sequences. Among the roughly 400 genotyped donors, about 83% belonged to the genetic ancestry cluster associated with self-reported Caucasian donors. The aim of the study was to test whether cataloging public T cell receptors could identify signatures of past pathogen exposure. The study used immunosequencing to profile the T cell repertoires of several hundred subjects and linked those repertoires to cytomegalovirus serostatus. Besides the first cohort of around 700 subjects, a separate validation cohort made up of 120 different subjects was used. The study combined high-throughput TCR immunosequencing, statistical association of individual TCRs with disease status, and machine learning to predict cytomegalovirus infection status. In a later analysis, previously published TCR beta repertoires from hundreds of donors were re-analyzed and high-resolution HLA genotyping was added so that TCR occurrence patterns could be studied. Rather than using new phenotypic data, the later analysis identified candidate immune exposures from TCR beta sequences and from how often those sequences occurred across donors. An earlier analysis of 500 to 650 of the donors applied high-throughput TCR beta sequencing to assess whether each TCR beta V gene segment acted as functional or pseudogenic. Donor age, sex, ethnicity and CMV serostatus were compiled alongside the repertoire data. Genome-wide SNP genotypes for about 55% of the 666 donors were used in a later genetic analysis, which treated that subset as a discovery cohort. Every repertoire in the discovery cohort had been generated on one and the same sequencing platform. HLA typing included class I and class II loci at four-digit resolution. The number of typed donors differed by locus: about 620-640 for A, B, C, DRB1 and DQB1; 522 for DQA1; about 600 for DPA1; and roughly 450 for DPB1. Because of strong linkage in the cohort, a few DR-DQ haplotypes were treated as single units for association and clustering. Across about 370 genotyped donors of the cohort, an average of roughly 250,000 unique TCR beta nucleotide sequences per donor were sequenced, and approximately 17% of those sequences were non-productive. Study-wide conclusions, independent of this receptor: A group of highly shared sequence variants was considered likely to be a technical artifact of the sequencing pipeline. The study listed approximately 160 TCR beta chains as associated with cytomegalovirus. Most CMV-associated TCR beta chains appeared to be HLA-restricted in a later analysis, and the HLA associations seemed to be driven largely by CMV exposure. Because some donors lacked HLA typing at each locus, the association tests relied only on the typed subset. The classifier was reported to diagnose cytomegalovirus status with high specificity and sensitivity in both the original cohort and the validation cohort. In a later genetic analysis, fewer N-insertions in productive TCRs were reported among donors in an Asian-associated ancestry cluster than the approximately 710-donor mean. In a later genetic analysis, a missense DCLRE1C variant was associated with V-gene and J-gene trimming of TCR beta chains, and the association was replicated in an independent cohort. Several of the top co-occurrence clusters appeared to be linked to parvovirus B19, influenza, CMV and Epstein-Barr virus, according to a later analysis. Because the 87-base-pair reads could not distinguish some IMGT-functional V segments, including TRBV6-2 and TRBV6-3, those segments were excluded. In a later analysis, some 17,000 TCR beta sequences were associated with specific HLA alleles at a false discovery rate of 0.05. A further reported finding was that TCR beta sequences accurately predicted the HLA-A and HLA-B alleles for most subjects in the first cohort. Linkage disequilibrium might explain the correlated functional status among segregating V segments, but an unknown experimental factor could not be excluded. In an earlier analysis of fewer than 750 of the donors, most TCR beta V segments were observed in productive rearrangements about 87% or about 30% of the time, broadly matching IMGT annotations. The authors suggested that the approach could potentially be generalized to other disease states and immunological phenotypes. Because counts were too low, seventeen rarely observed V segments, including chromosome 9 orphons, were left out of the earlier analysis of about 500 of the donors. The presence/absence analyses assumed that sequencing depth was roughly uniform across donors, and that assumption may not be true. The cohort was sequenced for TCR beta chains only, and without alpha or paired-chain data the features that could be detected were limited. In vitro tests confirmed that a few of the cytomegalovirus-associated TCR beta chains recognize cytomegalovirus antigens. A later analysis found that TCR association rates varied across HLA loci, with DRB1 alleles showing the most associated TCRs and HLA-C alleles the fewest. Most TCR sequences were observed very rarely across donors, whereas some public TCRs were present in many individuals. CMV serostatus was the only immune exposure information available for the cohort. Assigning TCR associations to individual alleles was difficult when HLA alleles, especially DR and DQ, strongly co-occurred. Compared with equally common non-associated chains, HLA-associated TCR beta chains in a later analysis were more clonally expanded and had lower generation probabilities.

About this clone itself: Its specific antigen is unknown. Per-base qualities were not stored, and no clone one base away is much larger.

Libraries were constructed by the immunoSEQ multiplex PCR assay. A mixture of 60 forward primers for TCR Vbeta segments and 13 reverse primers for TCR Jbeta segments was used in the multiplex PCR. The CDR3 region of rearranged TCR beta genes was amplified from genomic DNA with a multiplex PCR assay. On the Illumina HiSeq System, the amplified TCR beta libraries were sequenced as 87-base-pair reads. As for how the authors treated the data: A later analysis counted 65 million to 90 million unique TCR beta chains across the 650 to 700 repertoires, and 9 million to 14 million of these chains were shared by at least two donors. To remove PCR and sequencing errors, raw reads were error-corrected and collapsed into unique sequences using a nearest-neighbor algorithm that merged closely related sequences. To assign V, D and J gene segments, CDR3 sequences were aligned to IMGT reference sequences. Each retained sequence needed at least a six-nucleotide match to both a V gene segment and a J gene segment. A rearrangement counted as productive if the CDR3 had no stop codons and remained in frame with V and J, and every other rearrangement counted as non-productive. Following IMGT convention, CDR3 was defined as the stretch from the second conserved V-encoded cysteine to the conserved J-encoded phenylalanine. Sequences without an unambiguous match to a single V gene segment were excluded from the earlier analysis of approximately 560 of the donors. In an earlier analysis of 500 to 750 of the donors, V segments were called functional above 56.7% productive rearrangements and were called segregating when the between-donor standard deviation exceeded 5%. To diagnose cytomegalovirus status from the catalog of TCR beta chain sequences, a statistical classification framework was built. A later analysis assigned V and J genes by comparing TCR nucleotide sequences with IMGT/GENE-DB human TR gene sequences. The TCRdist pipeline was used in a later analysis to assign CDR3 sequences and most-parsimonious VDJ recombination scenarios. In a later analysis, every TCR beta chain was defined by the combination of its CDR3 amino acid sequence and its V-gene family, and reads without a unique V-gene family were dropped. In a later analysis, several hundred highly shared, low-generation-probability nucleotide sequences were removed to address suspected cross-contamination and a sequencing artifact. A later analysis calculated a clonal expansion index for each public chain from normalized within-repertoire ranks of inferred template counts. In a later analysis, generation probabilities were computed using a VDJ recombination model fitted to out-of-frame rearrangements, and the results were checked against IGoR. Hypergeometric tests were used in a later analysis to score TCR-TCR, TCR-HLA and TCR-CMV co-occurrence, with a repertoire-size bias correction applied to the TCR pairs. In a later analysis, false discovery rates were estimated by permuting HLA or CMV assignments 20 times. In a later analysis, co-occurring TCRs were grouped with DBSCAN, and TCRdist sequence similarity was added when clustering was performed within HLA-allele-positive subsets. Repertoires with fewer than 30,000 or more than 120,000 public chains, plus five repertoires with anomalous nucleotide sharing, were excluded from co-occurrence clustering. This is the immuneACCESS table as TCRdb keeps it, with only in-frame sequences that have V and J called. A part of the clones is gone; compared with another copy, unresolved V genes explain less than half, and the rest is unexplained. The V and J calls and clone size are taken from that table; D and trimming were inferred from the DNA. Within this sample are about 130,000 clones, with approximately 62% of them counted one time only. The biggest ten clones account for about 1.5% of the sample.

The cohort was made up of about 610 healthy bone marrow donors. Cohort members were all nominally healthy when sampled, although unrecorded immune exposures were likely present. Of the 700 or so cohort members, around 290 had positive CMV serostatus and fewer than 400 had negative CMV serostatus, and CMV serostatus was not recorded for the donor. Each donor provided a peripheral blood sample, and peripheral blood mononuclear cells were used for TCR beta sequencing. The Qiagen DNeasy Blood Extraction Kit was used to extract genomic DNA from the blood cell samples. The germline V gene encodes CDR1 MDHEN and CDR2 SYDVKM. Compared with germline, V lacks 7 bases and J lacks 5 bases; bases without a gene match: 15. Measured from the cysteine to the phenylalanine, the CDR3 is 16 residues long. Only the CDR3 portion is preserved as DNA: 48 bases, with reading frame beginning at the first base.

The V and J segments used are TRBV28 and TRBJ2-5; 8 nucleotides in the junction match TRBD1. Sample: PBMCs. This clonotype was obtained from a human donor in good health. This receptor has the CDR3 CASTLGGQGLLETQYF. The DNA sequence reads TGTGCCAGCACTCTGGGAGGACAGGGATTGTTGGAGACCCAGTACTTC.